This T cell receptor beta chain was retrieved from a study of CXCR3-negative and CXCR3-positive naive CD8 T cells. Overall study findings and caveats: Similar TRBV-TRBJ usage characterized naive CXCR3-negative and CXCR3-positive cells; memory cells differed. In cryopreserved cells, CXCR3 expression partially decreased, and fresh PBMCs were used in most assays. Both naive subsets showed comparably high diversity, and memory CD8+ cells showed much lower diversity. CXCR3-positive naive cells carried more hydrophobic TRB CDR3s than CXCR3-negative naive cells did.

Those CD8+ T cells considered naive were CD45RO-CCR7+CD27+CD95-. Germline V gene lookup returns CDR1 SNHLY and CDR2 FYNNEI. The CDR3 covers 15 residues. With UMI labels, 5' RACE was used to prepare the TRB cDNA libraries. TCRdb reprocessed the 5' RACE reads and keeps a single row for each CDR3 protein, giving no DNA. The sample includes tens of thousands of distinct CDR3 sequences. On this clonotype: Its antigen is undetermined.

This receptor was taken from a human donor in good health. Some clones in this sample may be carry-over from other donors' samples. The sample was naive CXCR3+ CD8+ T cells from blood. Subset described: CD45RO-CCR7+CD27+CD95- naive CD8+ T cells expressing CXCR3 (TNR3+). The chain couples TRBV2 to TRBJ1-5; the D call of TRBD1 rests on TCRdb alone, since no DNA is present to check it. The CDR3 loop is CASSEGGFSNQPQHF.